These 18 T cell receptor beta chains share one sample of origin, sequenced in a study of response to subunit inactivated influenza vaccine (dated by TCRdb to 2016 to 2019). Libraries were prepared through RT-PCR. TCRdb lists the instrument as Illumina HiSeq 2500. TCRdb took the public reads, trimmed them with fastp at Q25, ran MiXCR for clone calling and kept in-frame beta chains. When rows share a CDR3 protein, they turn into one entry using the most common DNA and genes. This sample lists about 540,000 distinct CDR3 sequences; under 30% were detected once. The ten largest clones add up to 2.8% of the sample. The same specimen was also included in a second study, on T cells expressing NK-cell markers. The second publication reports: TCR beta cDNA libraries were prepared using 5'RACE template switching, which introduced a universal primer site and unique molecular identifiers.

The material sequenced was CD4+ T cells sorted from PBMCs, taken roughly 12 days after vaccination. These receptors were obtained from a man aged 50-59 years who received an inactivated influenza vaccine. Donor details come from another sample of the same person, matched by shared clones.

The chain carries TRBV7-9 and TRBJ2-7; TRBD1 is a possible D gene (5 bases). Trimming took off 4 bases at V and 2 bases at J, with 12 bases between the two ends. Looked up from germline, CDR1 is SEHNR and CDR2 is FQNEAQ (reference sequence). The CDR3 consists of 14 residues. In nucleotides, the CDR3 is TGTGCCAGCAGCTCGAGACAGAACCCCTACGAGCAGTACTTC. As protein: CASSSRQNPYEQYF.

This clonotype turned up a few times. CDR3 amino acids: CSATLGGLYNEQFF. Here the CDR3 DNA reads TGCAGTGCTACTTTGGGGGGACTATACAATGAGCAGTTCTTC. The chain has TRBV20-1 and TRBJ2-1; 7 nucleotides align to TRBD2. The CDR3 runs to 14 residues. The germline V gene has CDR1 DFQATT and CDR2 SNEGSKA (reference sequence). Germline trimming cut 4 bases from V and 4 bases from J; bases unmatched to any gene: 7.

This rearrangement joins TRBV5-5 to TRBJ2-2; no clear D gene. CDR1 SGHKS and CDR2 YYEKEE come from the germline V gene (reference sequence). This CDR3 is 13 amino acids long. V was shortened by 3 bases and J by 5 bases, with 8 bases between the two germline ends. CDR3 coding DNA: TGTGCCAGCAGCTCTCCATGGACCGGGGAGCTGTTTTTT. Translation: CASSSPWTGELFF.

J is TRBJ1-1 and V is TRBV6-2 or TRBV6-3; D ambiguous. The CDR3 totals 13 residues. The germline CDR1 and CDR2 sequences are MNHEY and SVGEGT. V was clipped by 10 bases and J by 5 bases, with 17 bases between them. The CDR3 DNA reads TGTGCCACTCGAGAGGGTTGGCGGACTGAAGCTTTCTTT. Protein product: CATREGWRTEAFF.

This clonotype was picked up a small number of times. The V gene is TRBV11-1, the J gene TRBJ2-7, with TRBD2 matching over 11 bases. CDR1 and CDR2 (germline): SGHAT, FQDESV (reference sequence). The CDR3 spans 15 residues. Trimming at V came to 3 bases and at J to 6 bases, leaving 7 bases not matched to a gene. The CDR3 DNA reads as TGTGCCAGCAGCTTCCCGGCCGGGACTAGCGGCGAGCAGTACTTC. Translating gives CASSFPAGTSGEQYF.

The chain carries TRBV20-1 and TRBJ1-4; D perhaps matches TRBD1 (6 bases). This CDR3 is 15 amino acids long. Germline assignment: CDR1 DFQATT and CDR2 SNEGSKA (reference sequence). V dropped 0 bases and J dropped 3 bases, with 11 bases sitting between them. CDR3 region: CSARDPQGPNEKLFF. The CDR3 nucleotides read TGCAGTGCTAGAGATCCCCAGGGGCCTAATGAAAAACTGTTTTTT.

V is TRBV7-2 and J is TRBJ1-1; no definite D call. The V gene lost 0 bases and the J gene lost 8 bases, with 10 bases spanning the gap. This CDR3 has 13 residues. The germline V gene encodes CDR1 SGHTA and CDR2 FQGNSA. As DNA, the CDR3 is TGTGCCAGCAGCTTAGCGAGACGAGGGGAAGCTTTCTTT. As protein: CASSLARRGEAFF.

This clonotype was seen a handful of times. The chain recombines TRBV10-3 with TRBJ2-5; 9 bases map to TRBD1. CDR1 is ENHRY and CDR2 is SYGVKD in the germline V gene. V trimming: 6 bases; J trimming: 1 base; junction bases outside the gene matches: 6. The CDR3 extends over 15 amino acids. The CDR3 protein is CAISAGTGSQETQYF. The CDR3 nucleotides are TGTGCCATCAGCGCCGGGACAGGGAGCCAAGAGACCCAGTACTTC.

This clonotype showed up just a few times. CDR3 DNA sequence: TGTGCCAGCAGCCGCCGGGACAAGTTCTACGAGCAGTACTTC. Protein: CASSRRDKFYEQYF. V gene TRBV7-2 combines with J gene TRBJ2-7; possible D gene TRBD1, 6 bases. CDR3 size: 14 residues. The V gene's germline CDR1 is SGHTA and CDR2 FQGNSA. V was trimmed by 5 bases and J by 3 bases, leaving 14 bases between them.

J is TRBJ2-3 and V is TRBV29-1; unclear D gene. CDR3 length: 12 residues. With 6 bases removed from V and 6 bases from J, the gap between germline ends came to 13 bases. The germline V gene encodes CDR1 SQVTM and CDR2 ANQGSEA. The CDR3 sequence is CSVLHSPDTQYF. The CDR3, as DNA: TGCAGCGTACTCCACTCGCCTGATACGCAGTATTTT.

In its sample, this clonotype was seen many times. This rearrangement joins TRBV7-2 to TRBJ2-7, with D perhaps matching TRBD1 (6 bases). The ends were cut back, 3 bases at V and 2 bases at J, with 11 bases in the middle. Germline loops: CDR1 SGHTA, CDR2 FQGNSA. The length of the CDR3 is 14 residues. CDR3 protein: CASSLGTNTYEQYF. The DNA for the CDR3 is TGTGCCAGCAGCTTGGGGACAAACACCTACGAGCAGTACTTC.

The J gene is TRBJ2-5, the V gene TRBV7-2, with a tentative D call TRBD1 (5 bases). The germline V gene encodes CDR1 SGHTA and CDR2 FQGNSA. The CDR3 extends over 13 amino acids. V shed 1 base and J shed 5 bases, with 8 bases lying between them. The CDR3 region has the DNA TGTGCCAGCAGCTTAGGCAGGGATGAGACCCAGTACTTC. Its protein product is CASSLGRDETQYF.

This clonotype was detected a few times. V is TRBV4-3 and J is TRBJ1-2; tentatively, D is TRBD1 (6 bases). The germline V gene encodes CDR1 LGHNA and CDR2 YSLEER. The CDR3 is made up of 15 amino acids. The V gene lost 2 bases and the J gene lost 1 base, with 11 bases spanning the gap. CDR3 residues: CASSQRTDNNYGYTF. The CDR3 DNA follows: TGCGCCAGCAGCCAAAGGACAGATAATAACTATGGCTACACCTTC.

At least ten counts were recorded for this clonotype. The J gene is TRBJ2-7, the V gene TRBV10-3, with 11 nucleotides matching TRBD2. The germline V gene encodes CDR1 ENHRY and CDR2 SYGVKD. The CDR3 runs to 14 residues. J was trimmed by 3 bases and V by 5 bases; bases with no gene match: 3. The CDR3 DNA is TGTGCCATCAGTTCGGGACTAGCGGACTACGAGCAGTACTTC. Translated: CAISSGLADYEQYF.

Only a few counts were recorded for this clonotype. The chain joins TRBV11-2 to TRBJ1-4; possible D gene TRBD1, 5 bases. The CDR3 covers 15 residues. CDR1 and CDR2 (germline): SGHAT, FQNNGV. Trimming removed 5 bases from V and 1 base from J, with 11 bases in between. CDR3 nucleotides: TGTGCCAGCAGCAAATCGGGGGGAACTAATGAAAAACTGTTTTTT. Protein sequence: CASSKSGGTNEKLFF.

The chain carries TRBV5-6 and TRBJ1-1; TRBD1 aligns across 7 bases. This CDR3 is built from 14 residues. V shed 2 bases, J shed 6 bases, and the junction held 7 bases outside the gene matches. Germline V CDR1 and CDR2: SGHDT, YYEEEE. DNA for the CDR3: TGTGCCAGCAGCTTACCACAGGGGAGGGCTGAAGCTTTCTTT. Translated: CASSLPQGRAEAFF.

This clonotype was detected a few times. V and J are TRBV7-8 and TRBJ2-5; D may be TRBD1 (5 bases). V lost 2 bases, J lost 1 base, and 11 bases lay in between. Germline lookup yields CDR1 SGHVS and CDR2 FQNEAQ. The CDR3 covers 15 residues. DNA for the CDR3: TGTGCCAGCAGCTTAAGGGGCAGCACCCAAGAGACCCAGTACTTC. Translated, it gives CASSLRGSTQETQYF.

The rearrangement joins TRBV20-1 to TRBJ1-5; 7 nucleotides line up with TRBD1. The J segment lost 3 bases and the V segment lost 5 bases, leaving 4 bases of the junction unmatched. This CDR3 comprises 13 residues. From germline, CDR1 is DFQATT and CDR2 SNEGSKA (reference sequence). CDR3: CSAPTGVNQPQHF. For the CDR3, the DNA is TGCAGTGCTCCCACAGGGGTCAATCAGCCCCAGCATTTT.